The 9 T cell receptor beta chains reported below all come from one sample, sequenced in a study of blood T cell repertoires in COVID-19. Profiled with immunoSEQ multiplex PCR; TCRdb holds only in-frame clones, not every one. The sample includes about 44,000 clones, approximately 82% of them seen just once. Sequencing was done on a sample of peripheral blood. These receptors were obtained from an older woman with acute or convalescent COVID-19.

The V gene is TRBV19, the J gene TRBJ1-5, with D possibly TRBD1 on 6 matching bases. Germline V gene sequence: CDR1 LNHDA, CDR2 SQIVND (reference sequence). The CDR3 consists of 15 residues. V was cut by 7 bases and J by 2 bases, with 15 bases left in between. CDR3 residues: CASMGGAGRNQPQHF. The CDR3, as DNA: TGTGCCAGTATGGGGGGGGCAGGTCGCAATCAGCCCCAGCATTTT.

The rearrangement joins TRBV6-1 to TRBJ1-3; D not resolved. The germline V gene has CDR1 MNHNS and CDR2 SASEGT. The CDR3 has 15 amino acids. Trimming pared 2 bases from V and 8 bases from J, leaving 16 bases between. For the CDR3, the DNA is TGTGCCAGCAGTGAATCTGCCGGTCCGCTAGACACCATATATTTT. The encoded protein is CASSESAGPLDTIYF.

The chain carries TRBV7-3 and TRBJ2-7; 8 bases agree with TRBD1. The CDR3 extends over 13 amino acids. The germline gives CDR1 SGHTA, CDR2 FQGTGA. With V trimmed by 4 bases and J by 6 bases, 5 bases remained unmatched. The CDR3 loop reads CASSSTGQGEQYF. In DNA form, the CDR3 reads TGTGCCAGCAGCTCGACAGGACAGGGCGAGCAGTACTTC.

The J gene is TRBJ2-1, the V gene TRBV19; TRBD2 matches 9 bases. Germline trimming cut 5 bases from V and 11 bases from J; bases unmatched to any gene: 19. The germline CDR1 and CDR2 sequences are LNHDA and SQIVND (reference sequence). This CDR3 has 17 residues. Here the CDR3 DNA reads TGTGCCAGTAGTTCCCGGCGCGCTAGCGGGACTACAATGAAGCAGTTCTTC. Translated: CASSSRRASGTTMKQFF.

V gene TRBV30 combines with J gene TRBJ1-6, with 9 bases lining up with TRBD1. CDR1 is GTSNPN and CDR2 is SVGIG in the germline V gene (reference sequence). Germline trimming cut 8 bases from V and 2 bases from J; bases unmatched to any gene: 7. There are 15 residues in the CDR3. The chain's CDR3 is CASRQGGTYNSPLHF. The CDR3 DNA is TGTGCCAGCCGACAGGGGGGAACCTATAATTCACCCCTCCACTTT.

The CDR3 loop reads CASSPTAGLRVLEQYF. The CDR3 nucleotides are TGTGCCAGCAGCCCTACGGCGGGGCTAAGGGTCCTCGAGCAGTACTTC. J is TRBJ2-7 and V is TRBV6-2 or TRBV6-3; D is possibly TRBD2 (6 bases). Germline loops: CDR1 MNHEY, CDR2 SVGEGT. This CDR3 is built from 16 residues. V lost 6 bases to trimming and J lost 6 bases, with 24 bases between them.

This clone has only one observation. The chain employs TRBV6-1 and TRBJ1-1; no clear D. Germline V gene sequence: CDR1 MNHNS, CDR2 SASEGT. This CDR3 contains 13 residues. V lost 3 bases, J lost 0 bases, and 5 bases lay in between. The CDR3 DNA follows: TGTGCCAGCAGTGATCAGATGAACACTGAAGCTTTCTTT. Encoded protein: CASSDQMNTEAFF.

The chain carries TRBV6-2 or TRBV6-3 and TRBJ2-1; TRBD2 agrees at 9 bases. V dropped 5 bases and J dropped 2; count of bases not matched to a gene: 13. The CDR3 is 18 residues long. Germline assignment: CDR1 MNHEY and CDR2 SVGEGT. The CDR3 DNA sequence: TGTGCCAGCAGTCGGGGGCTCACGGCGGGAGGGGCCTACAATGAGCAGTTCTTC. It specifies CASSRGLTAGGAYNEQFF.

This clone was seen only once. The genes are TRBV24-1 and TRBJ1-2; 7 bases line up with TRBD1. Germline V gene lookup returns CDR1 KGHDR and CDR2 SFDVKD. V was clipped by 4 bases and J by 5 bases; unmatched bases: 6. The CDR3 sequence is 14 residues long. CDR3 sequence: CATSDDRVRYGYTF. The CDR3 DNA reads TGTGCCACCAGTGACGACAGGGTCCGGTATGGCTACACCTTC.